The text below deals with one TCR beta chain. CDR1 is LGHNA and CDR2 is YSLEER in the germline V gene. This CDR3 is built from 16 residues. V was pared by 0 bases and J by 3 bases, with 14 bases between. The data were obtained in a study of blood T cell repertoires in COVID-19. In the study overall: Researchers got acute and convalescent COVID-19 samples from the United States, Italy and Spain.

How the authors handled the data: Amplification of reference gene primers provided the estimated nucleated cell counts. TCRdb's copy holds only in-frame clones and misses some; the assay was immunoSEQ multiplex PCR. V and J calls and clone size are given by that table; D and trimming were obtained from the DNA. The sample records roughly 340,000 clones, 85% to 90% being singletons. Material: peripheral blood. The rearrangement links TRBV4-3 to TRBJ1-1; D gene ambiguous. This TCR derives from a woman aged 45-60 years with COVID-19, enrolled during active disease. CDR3 sequence: CASSQDMGSGDTEAFF. CDR3 DNA sequence: TGCGCCAGCAGCCAAGATATGGGGTCCGGGGACACTGAAGCTTTCTTT.